This is a list of T cell receptor beta chains from one sample in a study of graft-versus-host responses after intestinal transplantation. Clones were sequenced by immunoSEQ multiplex PCR, and TCRdb holds only the in-frame ones, with some missing. This sample yields 55,000 to 65,000 clones, of which around 92% are seen a single time; approximately 0.4% belongs to the top ten. Their antigens remain unidentified. This sample comprised unstimulated CD4+ T cells sorted from spleen or lymph node cells, obtained before transplant. The receptors here all came from a human donor who was the organ donor for an intestinal transplant. CDR3s include the opening cysteine and the closing phenylalanine or tryptophan. D genes are given only for firm matches. Size tells how often a clone was seen (once, few, many) or the class of an expanded clone, and some rows leave it out.

>TRBV7-3|.|TRBJ2-3|.
TGTGCCAGCAGCTTACAGGGAAAGACAGATACGCAGTATTTT
CASSLQGKTDTQYF
>TRBV5-1|TRBD1|TRBJ1-1|.
TGCGCCAGCAGCTTGATTTCACAGGGGGCATACACTGAAGCTTTCTTT
CASSLISQGAYTEAFF
>TRBV10-2|.|TRBJ2-1|few
TGCGCCAGCAGTGAGTCGCTATACAATGAGCAGTTCTTC
CASSESLYNEQFF
>TRBV4-3|.|TRBJ2-3|.
TGCGCCAGCAGCCAAGGCAGAGGGCAGGGACGGGGCACAGATACGCAGTATTTT
CASSQGRGQGRGTDTQYF
>TRBV9|TRBD2|TRBJ2-1|.
TGTGCCCGCAGCGTAGGGGACTCTAGCGGGGGGGCGGATGAGCAGTTCTTC
CARSVGDSSGGADEQFF
>TRBV7-2|TRBD1|TRBJ1-4|.
TGTGCCAGCAGCTTATGGGGTACGGGACAGGGGACAACTAATGAAAAACTGTTTTTT
CASSLWGTGQGTTNEKLFF
>TRBV5-1|.|TRBJ2-7|.
TGCGCCAGCAGCCCCGGACGGAAGGGTGGGAACGAGCAGTACTTC
CASSPGRKGGNEQYF
>TRBV4-3|.|TRBJ2-5|.
TGCGCCAGCAGCCACAGCCCCGGGCAGGGAACCCAGTACTTC
CASSHSPGQGTQYF
>TRBV5-1|.|TRBJ2-6|.
TGCGCCAGCAGCTTGATTGGGGGCCGCTCTGGGGCCAACGTCCTGACTTTC
CASSLIGGRSGANVLTF
>TRBV18|.|TRBJ2-4|.
TGTGCCAGCTCAATGCGACAGTGGACCACACTCGACATTCAGTACTTC
CASSMRQWTTLDIQYF
>TRBV5-1|.|TRBJ1-2|.
TGCGCCAGCAGCTTGGCTAGTTCCCAGGCTAAGGGCTATGGCTACACCTTC
CASSLASSQAKGYGYTF
>TRBV10-3|TRBD1|TRBJ2-1|.
TGTGCCATCAGTGAGGGTACAGGGGGGACATTTGAGCAGTTCTTC
CAISEGTGGTFEQFF
>TRBV6-5|TRBD1|TRBJ1-4|.
TGTGCCAGCAGTTCCTACAGGGGGCAGAACGAACTGTTTTTT
CASSSYRGQNELFF
>TRBV5-1|.|TRBJ1-2|.
TGCGCCAGCAGCTTGTATGACATGGTTTCTAACTATGGCTACACCTTC
CASSLYDMVSNYGYTF
>TRBV18|TRBD2|TRBJ2-7|.
TGTGCCAGCTCACCGGGACTAGCGGGGGTCTACGAGCAGTACTTC
CASSPGLAGVYEQYF
>TRBV2|.|TRBJ2-5|.
TGTGCCAGCAGTTCCACAGCAAGGGGAGGAGGAGAGACCCAGTACTTC
CASSSTARGGGETQYF
>TRBV5-1|.|TRBJ2-7|.
TGCGCCAGCAGCTTACAGGGTTCCGAGCAGTACTTC
CASSLQGSEQYF
>TRBV19|TRBD1|TRBJ2-3|.
TGTGCCAGTAGATGGGCCCCGGGACAGTCAGATACGCAGTATTTT
CASRWAPGQSDTQYF
>TRBV9|.|TRBJ2-7|.
TGTGCCAGCAGCCCCTTATGGGCGGGGGCTTCCTACGAGCAGTACTTC
CASSPLWAGASYEQYF
>TRBV4-2|.|TRBJ1-5|.
TGTGCCAGCAGCCAATTCGATAGAGGGATCAAGCCCCAGCATTTT
CASSQFDRGIKPQHF
>TRBV7-3|.|TRBJ1-1|once
TGTGCCAGCAGCCCACAGGGCAACACTGAAGCTTTCTTT
CASSPQGNTEAFF
>TRBV19|TRBD1|TRBJ1-5|.
TGTGCCACCACCGACAGGGGCGGAATTCAGCCCCAGCATTTT
CATTDRGGIQPQHF
>TRBV7-8|TRBD1|TRBJ1-6|.
TGTGCCAGCACCCCTCAGGGGGTCAATTCACCCCTCCACTTT
CASTPQGVNSPLHF
>TRBV6-6|.|TRBJ1-1|.
TGTGCCAGCAGTTACTCGGGATCCACTGAAGCTTTCTTT
CASSYSGSTEAFF
>TRBV4-1|.|TRBJ1-2|.
TGCGCCAGCAGCCAAGCCGAGGTTTTAAGGGGCTACACCTTC
CASSQAEVLRGYTF
>TRBV15|.|TRBJ1-3|.
TGTGCCACCAGCAGACGGGGGCAGAAGGGACCATCTGGAAACACCATATATTTT
CATSRRGQKGPSGNTIYF
>TRBV5-1|TRBD1|TRBJ1-1|.
TGCGCCAGCAGCTTGTTGGGACAGGGGAACACTGAAGCTTTCTTT
CASSLLGQGNTEAFF
>TRBV5-1|TRBD2|TRBJ2-3|.
TGCGCCAGCAGCTTGGCCCCACTAGCGGGGACCACAGATACGCAGTATTTT
CASSLAPLAGTTDTQYF
>TRBV2|.|TRBJ2-6|.
TGTACCAGCAGTAAGCAGGGTCCTGGGGCCAACGTCCCGACTTTC
CTSSKQGPGANVPTF
>TRBV5-6|.|TRBJ1-2|.
TGTGCCAGCAGCTTGTTCGGGCCGAACTATGGCTACACCTTC
CASSLFGPNYGYTF
>TRBV18|TRBD2|TRBJ2-1|.
TGTGCCAGCTCACCGAGTGCTAGCGGGGGAATCGAGTTCTTC
CASSPSASGGIEFF
>TRBV11-3|TRBD2|TRBJ2-3|.
TGTGCCAGCAGCCCGTGGACTAGCGGGGGACACACAGATACGCAGTATTTT
CASSPWTSGGHTDTQYF
>TRBV11-3|.|TRBJ2-3|.
TGTGCCAGCAGCCCCAGGGTTACAGATACGCAGTATTTT
CASSPRVTDTQYF
>TRBV5-4|TRBD1|TRBJ1-2|.
TGTGCCAGCACGCACCTACCGGGACAGGGCTATGGCTACACCTTC
CASTHLPGQGYGYTF
>TRBV4-1|.|TRBJ2-1|.
TGCGCCAGCAGCCAAGTCGGTAACACTGGGTACAATGAGCAGTTCTTC
CASSQVGNTGYNEQFF